The 4 T cell receptor beta chains reported below all come from one sample, sequenced in a study of blood T cell repertoires in COVID-19. Profiled with immunoSEQ multiplex PCR; TCRdb holds only in-frame clones, not every one. The data show 35,000 to 40,000 clones, about four fifths seen once. The sequenced sample was peripheral blood. Receptors were obtained from a man older than 75 with active or convalescent COVID-19.

The CDR3 DNA reads TGCGCCAGCAGCTTGGCGGGACAGGGGGGCACAGATACGCAGTATTTT. Residues: CASSLAGQGGTDTQYF. The chain employs TRBV5-1 and TRBJ2-3; 11 bases map to TRBD1. CDR3 length equals 16 residues. Germline CDR1 is SGHRS and CDR2 is YFSETQ. Unmatched junction bases numbered 1, after V lost 0 bases and J lost 1 base.

The chain employs TRBV7-2 and TRBJ1-1, with 7 bases identical to TRBD1. V gave up 0 bases and J gave up 4 bases; unmatched junction bases: 2. The CDR3 loop spans 14 amino acids. The germline CDR1 and CDR2 sequences are SGHTA and FQGNSA. As DNA, the CDR3 is TGTGCCAGCAGCTTAGCTAGGGGGCGCACTGAAGCTTTCTTT. This encodes CASSLARGRTEAFF.

CDR3 DNA: TGCAGCGTTGAATTGCGGGAGGGTAACTACGAGCAGTACTTC. This encodes CSVELREGNYEQYF. V and J are TRBV29-1 and TRBJ2-7; 9 bases line up with TRBD2. The V segment lost 2 bases and the J segment 3 bases; nucleotides outside the gene matches: 5. The CDR3 extends over 14 amino acids. From germline, CDR1 is SQVTM and CDR2 ANQGSEA.

The chain joins TRBV5-1 to TRBJ2-2, with TRBD2 matching over 8 bases. CDR1 is SGHRS, CDR2 YFSETQ, per germline. V was clipped by 0 bases and J by 7 bases; unmatched bases: 5. The CDR3 extends over 15 amino acids. CDR3 coding DNA: TGCGCCAGCAGCTTGGCGACTAGCGAGGGCGGGGAGCTGTTTTTT. Translation gives CASSLATSEGGELFF.